This T cell receptor (beta chain) originates from a study of T cells in Graves' hyperthyroidism and ophthalmopathy. About the research overall: Peripheral blood was collected at initial diagnosis, before any treatment.

Amplification targeted TCR beta CDR3 regions from RNA transcripts. In the first-round RT-PCR of the TCR CDR3, the HTBI primer set was used. TCRdb processed the multiplex PCR reads anew with MiXCR; each CDR3 protein has one entry. The table records around 540,000 distinct CDR3 sequences, 15% to 20% of them present only once. Findings and limits, study-wide: Blood held most thyroid clonotypes expanded above 0.001 frequency.

This clonotype appeared many times. What it binds is not known. This TCR came from a woman in her twenties or thirties with Graves' ophthalmopathy. The sequencing input was blood.

The CDR3 protein is CASSLRRVAGPYEQYF. Written as DNA, the CDR3 is TGCGCCAGCAGCTTGCGTCGTGTAGCGGGACCTTACGAGCAGTACTTC. J is TRBJ2-7 and V is TRBV5-1, with 8 bases identical to TRBD2. Germline V gives CDR1 SGHRS, CDR2 YFSETQ. The CDR3 contains 16 residues. Trimming at V came to 1 base and at J to 4 bases, leaving 10 bases not matched to a gene.